This TCR beta chain was captured by sequencing in a study of blood T cell repertoires in COVID-19. Whole-study context: In each case, the material was cDNA or gDNA derived from T cells, B-cell-depleted T cells, or PBMCs.

Study processing details: Reference gene primer amplification in the assay estimated nucleated cell counts. This table comes from immunoSEQ multiplex PCR, and its TCRdb copy is limited to in-frame clones, with some not included. The V and J calls and clone size come from that table; D and trimming were worked out from the DNA. The sample holds approximately 220,000 clones; just under 85% are singletons and the top ten take 1.3%. Enrollees, about 18 to 95 years old, lived in approximately 24 US areas. Assignments of participants to cohorts depended upon their own reported clinical history. V lost 5 bases, J lost 2 bases, and 12 bases lay in between. Germline CDR1 and CDR2: SGHTA and FQGNSA. There are 15 residues in the CDR3.

Input material: PBMCs or T cells enriched from blood (not recorded which). The chain uses TRBV7-2 and TRBJ1-4; D gene unclear. This clonotype originated in a woman aged 40 to 50 with acute COVID-19. Here the CDR3 DNA reads TGTGCCAGCAGCGCGATGTCGATTACTAATGAAAAACTGTTTTTT. Its translation is CASSAMSITNEKLFF.